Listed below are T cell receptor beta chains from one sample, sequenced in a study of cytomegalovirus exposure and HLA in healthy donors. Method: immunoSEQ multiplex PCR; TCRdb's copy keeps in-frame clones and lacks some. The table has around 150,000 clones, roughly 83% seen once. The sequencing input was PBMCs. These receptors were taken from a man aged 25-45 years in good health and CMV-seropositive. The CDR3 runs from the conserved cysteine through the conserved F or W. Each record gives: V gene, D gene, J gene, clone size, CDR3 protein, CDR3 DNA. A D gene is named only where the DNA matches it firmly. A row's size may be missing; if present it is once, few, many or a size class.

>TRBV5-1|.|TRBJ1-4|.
CASSLSGVAPNEKLFF
TGCGCCAGCAGCCTCTCAGGGGTCGCCCCGAATGAAAAACTGTTTTTT
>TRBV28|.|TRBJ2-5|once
CASSFGLIQETQYF
TGTGCCAGCAGTTTCGGTCTCATCCAAGAGACCCAGTACTTC
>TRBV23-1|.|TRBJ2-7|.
CASSQPGGDRDYEQYF
TGCGCCAGCAGTCAACCCGGCGGGGACAGAGACTACGAGCAGTACTTC
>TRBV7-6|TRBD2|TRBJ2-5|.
CASSSLTSGSETQYF
TGTGCCAGCAGCTCACTGACTAGCGGGAGCGAGACCCAGTACTTC
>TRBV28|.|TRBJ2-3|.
CASSSDWVRPGTQYF
TGTGCCAGCAGTTCGGACTGGGTAAGACCGGGTACGCAGTATTTT
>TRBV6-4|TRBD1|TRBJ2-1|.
CASSDSGTGGFNEQFF
TGTGCCAGCAGTGACTCGGGGACAGGGGGCTTCAATGAGCAGTTCTTC
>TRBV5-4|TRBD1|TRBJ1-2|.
CASSGTESYGYTF
TGTGCCAGCAGCGGGACAGAAAGCTATGGCTACACCTTC
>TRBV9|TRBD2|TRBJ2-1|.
CASSEGLAGWNYNEQFF
TGTGCCAGCAGCGAGGGTCTAGCGGGGTGGAACTACAATGAGCAGTTCTTC
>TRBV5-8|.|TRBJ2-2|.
CASSLAYGSGAGELFF
TGTGCCAGCAGCTTGGCCTACGGGTCAGGGGCCGGGGAGCTGTTTTTT
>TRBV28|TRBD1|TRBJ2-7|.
CASSLAGQGGHEQYF
TGTGCCAGCAGCCTCGCCGGACAAGGGGGCCACGAGCAGTACTTC
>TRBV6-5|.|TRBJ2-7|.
CASRLNQDSSYEQYF
TGTGCCAGCAGACTTAACCAGGACAGCTCCTACGAGCAGTACTTC
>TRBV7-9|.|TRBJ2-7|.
CASSLEGRETYEQYF
TGTGCCAGCAGCTTAGAAGGGCGGGAAACCTACGAGCAGTACTTC
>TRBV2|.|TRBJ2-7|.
CASSESLYHEQYF
TGTGCCAGCAGTGAATCCCTATACCACGAGCAGTACTTC
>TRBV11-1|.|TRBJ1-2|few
CASSLGGRANYGYTF
TGTGCCAGCAGCCTCGGGGGACGCGCTAACTATGGCTACACCTTC
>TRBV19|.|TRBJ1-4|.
CASLSGRNEKLFF
TGTGCCAGCCTCTCGGGAAGAAATGAAAAACTGTTTTTT
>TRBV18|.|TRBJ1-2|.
CASSPPDSHYGYTF
TGTGCCAGCTCACCACCCGACAGCCACTATGGCTACACCTTC
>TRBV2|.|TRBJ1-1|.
CARSRVEETEAFF
TGTGCCAGGTCCCGGGTGGAGGAAACTGAAGCTTTCTTT
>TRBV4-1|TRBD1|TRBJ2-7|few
CASSQEGGQPWREQYF
TGCGCCAGCAGCCAAGAAGGGGGACAGCCCTGGCGGGAGCAGTACTTC
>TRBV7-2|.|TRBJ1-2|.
CASSPGGDVHYGYTF
TGTGCCAGCAGCCCCGGAGGGGACGTTCACTATGGCTACACCTTC
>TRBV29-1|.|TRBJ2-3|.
CSATPPGRGTDTQYF
TGCAGCGCAACCCCCCCCGGCCGGGGTACAGATACGCAGTATTTT
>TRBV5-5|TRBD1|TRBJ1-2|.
CASSLGGQGFYGYTF
TGTGCCAGCAGCTTGGGGGGACAGGGGTTCTATGGCTACACCTTC
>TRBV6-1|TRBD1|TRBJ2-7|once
CAGNNPGQSLEQYF
TGTGCCGGTAATAATCCGGGACAGAGCTTAGAGCAGTACTTC
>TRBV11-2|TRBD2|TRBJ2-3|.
CASIWGGAETDTQYF
TGTGCCAGCATCTGGGGAGGGGCGGAGACAGATACGCAGTATTTT
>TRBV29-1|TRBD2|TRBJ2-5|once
CSVEGTSGSGETQYF
TGCAGCGTTGAGGGGACTAGCGGGAGTGGGGAGACCCAGTACTTC
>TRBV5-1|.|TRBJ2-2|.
CASSLAGRVDTGELFF
TGCGCCAGCAGCTTGGCCGGCAGGGTCGACACCGGGGAGCTGTTTTTT
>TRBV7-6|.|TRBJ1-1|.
CASSSLEGAVTEAFF
TGTGCCAGCAGCTCCCTGGAAGGGGCAGTCACTGAAGCTTTCTTT
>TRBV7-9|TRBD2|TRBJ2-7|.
CASSQPGLAPFEQYF
TGTGCCAGCAGCCAACCGGGACTAGCACCGTTCGAGCAGTACTTC
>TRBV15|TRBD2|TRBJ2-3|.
CATSSALLAGGLHADTQYF
TGTGCCACCAGCAGCGCCCTACTAGCGGGGGGGCTTCATGCAGATACGCAGTATTTT
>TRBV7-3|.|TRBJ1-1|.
CASSPGAGTEAFF
TGTGCCAGCAGCCCAGGGGCGGGTACTGAAGCTTTCTTT
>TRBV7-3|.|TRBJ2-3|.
CASSRGASGTGPDTQYF
TGTGCCAGCAGCCGTGGGGCTAGCGGGACAGGTCCAGATACGCAGTATTTT
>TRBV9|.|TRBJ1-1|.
CASSVEEGSGAEAFF
TGTGCCAGCAGCGTAGAGGAAGGGTCGGGAGCTGAAGCTTTCTTT
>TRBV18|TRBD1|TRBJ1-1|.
CASSPGQGENTEAFF
TGTGCCAGCTCACCGGGACAGGGGGAGAACACTGAAGCTTTCTTT
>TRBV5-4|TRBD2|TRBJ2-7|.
CASSFWGSGGSYEQYF
TGTGCCAGCAGCTTCTGGGGGAGCGGGGGCTCCTACGAGCAGTACTTC
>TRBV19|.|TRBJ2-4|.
CASSIGAGKAKNIQYF
TGTGCCAGTAGTATTGGAGCCGGTAAAGCCAAAAACATTCAGTACTTC
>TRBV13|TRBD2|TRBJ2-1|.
CASSPGTSGRGRQFF
TGTGCCAGCAGCCCCGGGACTAGCGGGAGGGGGAGGCAGTTCTTC
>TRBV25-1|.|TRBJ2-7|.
CASSGRQSYEQYF
TGTGCCAGCAGTGGCCGACAGTCCTACGAGCAGTACTTC
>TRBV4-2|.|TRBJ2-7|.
CASSLLSGGPKNEQYF
TGTGCCAGCAGCCTCCTTTCCGGAGGGCCGAAGAACGAGCAGTACTTC
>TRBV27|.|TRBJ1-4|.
CASSLQGRGANEKLFF
TGTGCCAGCAGTTTACAGGGGCGCGGAGCTAATGAAAAACTGTTTTTT
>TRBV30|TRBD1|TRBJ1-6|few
CAWQGQGKSPLHF
TGTGCCTGGCAAGGACAGGGCAAATCACCCCTCCACTTT
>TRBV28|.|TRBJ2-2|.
CASRLLQGNTGELFF
TGTGCCAGCAGACTGCTACAGGGGAACACCGGGGAGCTGTTTTTT
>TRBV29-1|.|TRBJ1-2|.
CSVEDLGREAGYTF
TGCAGCGTTGAAGATTTGGGTCGAGAGGCTGGCTACACCTTC
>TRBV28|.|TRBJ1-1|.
CASLSGRGGTEAFF
TGTGCCAGCCTTTCCGGACGCGGGGGCACTGAAGCTTTCTTT
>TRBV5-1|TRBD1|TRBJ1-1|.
CASSLDRGIMNTEAFF
TGCGCCAGCAGCTTGGACAGGGGGATTATGAACACTGAAGCTTTCTTT
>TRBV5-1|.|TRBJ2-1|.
CASSLAGGNEQFF
TGCGCCAGCAGCTTGGCCGGAGGCAATGAGCAGTTCTTC
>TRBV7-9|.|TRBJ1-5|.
CASSLGGLSGQPQHF
TGTGCCAGCAGCTTAGGAGGCCTCTCGGGTCAGCCCCAGCATTTT
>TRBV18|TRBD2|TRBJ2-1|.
CASSSSSGSYNEQFF
TGTGCCAGCTCATCGTCTAGCGGGTCCTACAATGAGCAGTTCTTC
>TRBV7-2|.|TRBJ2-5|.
CASSLVGREETQYF
TGTGCCAGCAGCTTAGTGGGCAGGGAAGAGACCCAGTACTTC
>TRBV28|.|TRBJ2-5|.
CASASKGERTETQYF
TGTGCCAGCGCCTCAAAGGGGGAGAGGACCGAGACCCAGTACTTC
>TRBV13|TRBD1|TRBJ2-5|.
CASSLDRGDAQYF
TGTGCCAGCAGCTTAGACAGGGGGGATGCCCAGTACTTC
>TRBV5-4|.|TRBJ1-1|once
CASSLYSSQAFF
TGTGCCAGCAGCTTATACAGCTCACAAGCTTTCTTT
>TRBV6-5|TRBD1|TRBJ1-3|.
CASSSGGTGNTIYF
TGTGCCAGCAGTTCAGGGGGTACTGGAAACACCATATATTTT
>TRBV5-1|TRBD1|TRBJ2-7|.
CASSPDRGHYEQYF
TGCGCCAGCAGCCCGGACAGGGGGCACTACGAGCAGTACTTC
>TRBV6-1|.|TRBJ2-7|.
CASSLSSGTFYEQYF
TGTGCCAGCAGCTTATCTTCCGGGACTTTCTACGAGCAGTACTTC